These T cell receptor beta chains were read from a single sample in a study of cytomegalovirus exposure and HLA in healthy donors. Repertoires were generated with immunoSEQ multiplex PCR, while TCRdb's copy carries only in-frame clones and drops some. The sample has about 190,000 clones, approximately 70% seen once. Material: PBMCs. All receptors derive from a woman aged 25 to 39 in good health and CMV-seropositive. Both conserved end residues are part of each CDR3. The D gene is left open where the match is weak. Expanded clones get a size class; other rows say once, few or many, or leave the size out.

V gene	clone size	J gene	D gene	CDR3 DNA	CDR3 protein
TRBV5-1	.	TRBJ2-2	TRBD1	TGCGCCAGCAGCCCGGGACAGGGTAGCACCGGGGAGCTGTTTTTT	CASSPGQGSTGELFF
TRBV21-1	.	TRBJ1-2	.	TGTGCCTCCCCGGTGACAGGAGCTAACTATGGCTACACCTTC	CASPVTGANYGYTF
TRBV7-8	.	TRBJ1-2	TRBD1	TGTGCCAGCAGCTTGCCGGGACAGCACTTCTATGGCTACACCTTC	CASSLPGQHFYGYTF
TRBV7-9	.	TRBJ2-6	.	TGTGCCAGCAGCTTACTGGCTACAGCCTCTGGGGCCAACGTCCTGACTTTC	CASSLLATASGANVLTF
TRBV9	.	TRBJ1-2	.	TGTGCCAGCAGCTTAGGAGTACTAGCTAACTATGGCTACACCTTC	CASSLGVLANYGYTF
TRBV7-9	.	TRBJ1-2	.	TGTTCCAGCAGCCCCGGGGGAAACTATGGCTACACCTTC	CSSSPGGNYGYTF
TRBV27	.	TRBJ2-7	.	TGTGCCAGCAGCCGAAAACAGGGTGATTACGAGCAGTACTTC	CASSRKQGDYEQYF
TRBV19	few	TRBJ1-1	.	TGTGCCAGTAGTATATCCCAGGGAGGATGGACTGAAGCTTTCTTT	CASSISQGGWTEAFF
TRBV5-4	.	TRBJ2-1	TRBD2	TGTGCCAGCAGCCCCGGGACTAGCGGCTACAATGAGCAGTTCTTC	CASSPGTSGYNEQFF
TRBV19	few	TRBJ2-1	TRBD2	TGTGCCAGTAGTGTCCTACTAGCGGGAGGGCTCAATGAGCAGTTCTTC	CASSVLLAGGLNEQFF
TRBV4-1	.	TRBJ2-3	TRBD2	TGCGCCAGCAGCCGGCTAGCGGGACGTGACACAGATACGCAGTATTTT	CASSRLAGRDTDTQYF
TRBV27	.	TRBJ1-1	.	TGTGCCAGCAGTTTATCTATAGGGGGAACTGAAGCTTTCTTT	CASSLSIGGTEAFF
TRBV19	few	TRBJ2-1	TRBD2	TGTGCCAGTAGTGGACGTGGGGGGGGTCAGTCCTACAATGAGCAGTTCTTC	CASSGRGGGQSYNEQFF
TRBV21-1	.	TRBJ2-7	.	TGTGCCAGCAGCAAGGAGGTCGGGACTAGCGGAGGGTACGAGCAGTACTTC	CASSKEVGTSGGYEQYF
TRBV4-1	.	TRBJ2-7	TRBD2	TGCGCCAGCAGCCACGACCTAGCGGGAGTGGGCGAGCAGTACTTC	CASSHDLAGVGEQYF
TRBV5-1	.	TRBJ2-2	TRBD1	TGCGCCAGCAGCCGGGACAGACCGACCGGGGAGCTGTTTTTT	CASSRDRPTGELFF
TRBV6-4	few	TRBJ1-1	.	TGTGCCAGCAGTGCAGGGGCTCGCACTGAAGCTTTCTTT	CASSAGARTEAFF
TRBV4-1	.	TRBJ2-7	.	TGCGCCAGCAGCCAAATAAACGGGGGCTACGAGCAGTACTTC	CASSQINGGYEQYF
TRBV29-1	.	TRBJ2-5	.	TGCAGCGTGGGCCAGCCGGAGACCCAGTACTTC	CSVGQPETQYF
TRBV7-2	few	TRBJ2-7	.	TGTGCCAGCAGCGTTGCGAGCGGAAACGCCTACGAGCAGTACTTC	CASSVASGNAYEQYF
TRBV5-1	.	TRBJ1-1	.	TGCGCCAGCAGCCTAGGAATAAACACTGAAGCTTTCTTT	CASSLGINTEAFF
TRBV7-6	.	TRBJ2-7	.	TGTGCCAGCAGCTTGGAAACAGGCTACTCCTACGAGCAGTACTTC	CASSLETGYSYEQYF